A selection of T cell receptor beta chains follows, all from one sample in a study of blood T cell repertoires in COVID-19. Assay: immunoSEQ multiplex PCR; the TCRdb copy retains only in-frame clones and omits some. Of 35,000 to 40,000 clones listed, 88% were seen once; the top ten hold around 36%. Material for sequencing was peripheral blood. These receptors were taken from a man aged 70 or older with active COVID-19. The CDR3 runs from the conserved cysteine through the conserved F or W. The D gene is left open where the match is weak. The listing skips clone size in some rows; elsewhere it reads once, few, many or a size class.

abundance	len	v_gene	j_gene	d_gene	CDR3aa	CDR3nt
NA	16	TRBV9	TRBJ1-6	TRBD1	CASSSGQGAYNSPLHF	TGTGCCAGCAGCTCCGGACAGGGCGCCTATAATTCACCCCTCCACTTT
NA	16	TRBV5-1	TRBJ2-4	NA	CASSWETATAKNIQYF	TGCGCCAGCAGCTGGGAGACTGCGACAGCCAAAAACATTCAGTACTTC
NA	15	TRBV6-6	TRBJ2-1	TRBD2	CASSYLELGSGEQFF	TGTGCCAGCAGTTACCTGGAACTGGGTAGCGGGGAGCAGTTCTTC
NA	15	TRBV28	TRBJ2-2	TRBD1	CASTRDRVNTGELFF	TGTGCCAGCACCCGGGACAGGGTGAACACCGGGGAGCTGTTTTTT
once	16	TRBV4-2	TRBJ2-7	NA	CASSQGTGAVSYEQYF	TGTGCCAGCAGCCAAGGAACGGGAGCGGTATCCTACGAGCAGTACTTC
NA	13	TRBV28	TRBJ1-1	NA	CASTRGGNTEAFF	TGTGCCAGCACCCGAGGGGGTAACACTGAAGCTTTCTTT
NA	15	TRBV28	TRBJ2-3	TRBD1	CASSPLGQGTDTQYF	TGTGCCAGCAGTCCATTAGGACAGGGCACAGATACGCAGTATTTT
few	15	TRBV5-1	TRBJ1-6	TRBD1	CASSLGDRGNSPLHF	TGCGCCAGCAGCCTGGGGGACAGGGGTAATTCACCCCTCCACTTT
NA	15	TRBV25-1	TRBJ2-4	NA	CASSGERGAKNIQYF	TGTGCCAGCAGCGGCGAGCGCGGAGCCAAAAACATTCAGTACTTC
NA	16	TRBV5-1	TRBJ2-3	TRBD2	CASSPPTSGRADTQYF	TGCGCCAGCAGCCCCCCGACTAGCGGGAGAGCAGATACGCAGTATTTT
NA	16	TRBV28	TRBJ2-5	NA	CASSLRRMAGKKTQYF	TGTGCCAGCAGTTTAAGGCGAATGGCAGGGAAAAAGACCCAGTACTTC
few	14	TRBV7-9	TRBJ2-7	TRBD2	CASSSSGRSYEQYF	TGTGCCAGCAGCTCTAGCGGGAGATCTTACGAGCAGTACTTC
NA	16	TRBV2	TRBJ2-3	TRBD2	CASSPGTSGLGGTQYF	TGTGCCAGCAGTCCCGGGACTAGCGGACTCGGAGGTACGCAGTATTTT
NA	14	TRBV7-2	TRBJ2-3	NA	CASSPPSVIDTQYF	TGTGCCAGCAGCCCCCCTAGCGTGATAGATACGCAGTATTTT
once	19	TRBV3-1/TRBV3-2	TRBJ2-3	TRBD2	CASSAYRASGRSSTDTQYF	TGTGCCAGCTCCGCATACAGGGCTAGCGGGAGATCTAGCACAGATACGCAGTATTTT
NA	15	TRBV19	TRBJ2-1	TRBD2	CASHPGTSGRNEQFF	TGTGCCAGCCATCCGGGGACTAGCGGGAGAAATGAGCAGTTCTTC
NA	14	TRBV28	TRBJ2-3	NA	CASREADSTDTQYF	TGTGCCAGCAGGGAAGCGGATAGCACAGATACGCAGTATTTT
NA	15	TRBV5-1	TRBJ2-3	TRBD2	CASSRLAGGADTQYF	TGCGCCAGCAGCCGACTAGCGGGGGGTGCAGATACGCAGTATTTT
NA	14	TRBV25-1	TRBJ1-4	NA	CASSEGGAFEKLFF	TGTGCCAGCAGTGAGGGGGGGGCATTTGAAAAACTGTTTTTT
NA	11	TRBV28	TRBJ2-1	NA	CASSSGDEQFF	TGTGCCAGCAGTTCCGGGGATGAGCAGTTCTTC
NA	13	TRBV6-2/TRBV6-3	TRBJ1-5	NA	CASSRELDQPQHF	TGTGCCAGCAGCCGGGAGCTTGATCAGCCCCAGCATTTT
NA	14	TRBV2	TRBJ2-2	TRBD2	CASSGAGAGGELFF	TGTGCCAGCAGTGGTGCGGGAGCGGGCGGGGAGCTGTTTTTT
once	14	TRBV5-4	TRBJ1-1	NA	CASSDGGMNTEAFF	TGTGCCAGCAGCGATGGAGGAATGAACACTGAAGCTTTCTTT
NA	13	TRBV28	TRBJ2-1	TRBD2	CASSKTSGRAKFF	TGTGCCAGCAGTAAGACTAGCGGGAGGGCCAAATTCTTC
NA	15	TRBV25-1	TRBJ1-2	NA	CASSGGGARDYGYTF	TGTGCCAGCAGTGGGGGGGGCGCGCGGGACTATGGCTACACCTTC
NA	15	TRBV4-2	TRBJ2-5	NA	CASSQGLRSQETQYF	TGTGCCAGCAGCCAAGGACTCCGTAGTCAAGAGACCCAGTACTTC
NA	15	TRBV11-1	TRBJ2-2	TRBD2	CASSSGLLNTGELFF	TGTGCCAGCAGCTCGGGACTATTGAACACCGGGGAGCTGTTTTTT
NA	16	TRBV6-5	TRBJ1-2	TRBD1	CASSYSKAWTGYGYTF	TGTGCCAGCAGTTACTCGAAAGCTTGGACAGGCTATGGCTACACCTTC
NA	16	TRBV6-6	TRBJ2-3	TRBD2	CASSTGLAAFTDTQYF	TGTGCCAGCAGTACAGGACTAGCGGCCTTCACAGATACGCAGTATTTT
few	15	TRBV6-6	TRBJ1-5	NA	CASSYADNSNQPQHF	TGTGCCAGCAGTTACGCGGACAATAGCAATCAGCCCCAGCATTTT
few	15	TRBV4-1	TRBJ2-7	TRBD1	CASSQPRDRVNEQYF	TGCGCCAGCAGCCAACCTCGGGACAGGGTCAACGAGCAGTACTTC
NA	14	TRBV28	TRBJ2-7	TRBD1	CASRGQGARYEQYF	TGTGCCAGCAGAGGACAGGGGGCGAGGTACGAGCAGTACTTC
NA	16	TRBV7-3	TRBJ2-1	TRBD2	CASSPVGAGAYNEQFF	TGTGCCAGCAGCCCAGTAGGGGCGGGGGCCTACAATGAGCAGTTCTTC
NA	15	TRBV11-1	TRBJ2-1	NA	CASSFIPGVYNEQFF	TGTGCCAGCAGCTTTATACCAGGGGTATACAATGAGCAGTTCTTC
NA	15	TRBV28	TRBJ1-2	NA	CASSLQGGVGYGYTF	TGTGCCAGCAGTTTACAGGGAGGGGTGGGATATGGCTACACCTTC
few	11	TRBV7-9	TRBJ2-7	NA	CASSPHDEQYF	TGTGCCAGCAGCCCCCATGACGAGCAGTACTTC
NA	14	TRBV7-9	TRBJ1-2	NA	CASSPTGEIYGYTF	TGTGCCAGCAGCCCCACAGGCGAGATCTATGGCTACACCTTC
NA	16	TRBV7-4	TRBJ2-7	TRBD1	CASSLEADRVNYEQYF	TGTGCCAGCAGCTTAGAGGCCGACAGGGTTAACTACGAGCAGTACTTC
NA	15	TRBV28	TRBJ1-2	NA	CASSLWSRRDYGYTF	TGTGCCAGCAGTTTATGGAGCCGCAGGGACTATGGCTACACCTTC
NA	15	TRBV6-6	TRBJ2-3	TRBD1	CASSYGTGKIDTQYF	TGTGCCAGCAGTTACGGGACAGGGAAGATAGATACGCAGTATTTT
NA	13	TRBV27	TRBJ2-5	NA	CARSSGGQETQYF	TGTGCCAGGTCGAGTGGCGGCCAAGAGACCCAGTACTTC
NA	18	TRBV7-2	TRBJ2-3	TRBD2	CASSLGRRLAGRTDTQYF	TGTGCCAGCAGCTTAGGGCGGAGACTAGCGGGCCGCACAGATACGCAGTATTTT
NA	12	TRBV28	TRBJ2-7	NA	CASSLWSSEQYF	TGTGCCAGCAGTTTATGGTCCAGCGAGCAGTACTTC
NA	14	TRBV6-5	TRBJ2-1	NA	CASIRQLLSDEQFF	TGTGCCAGCATAAGACAGCTCCTCAGCGATGAGCAGTTCTTC
NA	15	TRBV6-5	TRBJ2-7	TRBD2	CASSYSRAGAYEQYF	TGTGCCAGCAGTTACTCGAGAGCGGGAGCATACGAGCAGTACTTC
NA	15	TRBV6-5	TRBJ2-2	TRBD2	CASIGWAGGTGELFF	TGTGCCAGCATCGGTTGGGCGGGGGGCACCGGGGAGCTGTTTTTT
NA	13	TRBV5-4	TRBJ2-3	NA	CASSLMGRDTQYF	TGTGCCAGCAGCTTGATGGGGAGGGATACGCAGTATTTT
NA	14	TRBV9	TRBJ2-1	TRBD1	CASSVPTGNNEQFF	TGTGCCAGCAGCGTACCGACAGGGAACAATGAGCAGTTCTTC
NA	13	TRBV2	TRBJ2-2	NA	CASSARGNGELFF	TGTGCCAGCAGTGCAAGGGGAAACGGGGAGCTGTTTTTT
NA	13	TRBV7-2	TRBJ2-2	NA	CASSLNGFGELFF	TGTGCCAGCAGCTTAAACGGGTTCGGGGAGCTGTTTTTT
once	11	TRBV5-4	TRBJ2-7	NA	CASSQGREQYF	TGTGCCAGCAGCCAGGGTCGCGAGCAGTACTTC
NA	13	TRBV5-4	TRBJ1-4	NA	CASSRRTNEKLFF	TGTGCCAGCAGCAGGAGGACTAATGAAAAACTGTTTTTT